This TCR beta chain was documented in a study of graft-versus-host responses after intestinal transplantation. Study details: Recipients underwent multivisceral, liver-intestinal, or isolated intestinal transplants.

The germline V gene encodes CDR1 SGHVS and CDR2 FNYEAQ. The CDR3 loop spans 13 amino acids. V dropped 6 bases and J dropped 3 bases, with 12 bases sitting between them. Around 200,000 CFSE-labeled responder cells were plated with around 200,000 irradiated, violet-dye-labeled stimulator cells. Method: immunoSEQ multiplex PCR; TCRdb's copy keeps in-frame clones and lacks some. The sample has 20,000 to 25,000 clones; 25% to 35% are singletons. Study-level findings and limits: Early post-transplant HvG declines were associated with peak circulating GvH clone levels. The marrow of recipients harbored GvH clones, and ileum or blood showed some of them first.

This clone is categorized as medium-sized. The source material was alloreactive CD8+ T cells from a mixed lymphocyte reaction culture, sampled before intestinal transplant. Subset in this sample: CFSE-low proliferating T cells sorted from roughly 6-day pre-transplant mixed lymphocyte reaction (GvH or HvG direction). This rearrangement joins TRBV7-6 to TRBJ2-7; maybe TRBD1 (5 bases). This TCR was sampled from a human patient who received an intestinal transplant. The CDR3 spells CASSVGASYEQYF. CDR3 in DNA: TGTGCCAGCAGTGTAGGGGCGAGCTACGAGCAGTACTTC.